This T cell receptor beta chain was sequenced during a study of cytomegalovirus exposure and HLA in healthy donors. Among the donors, all were healthy bone marrow donors. In the case of this clone: No antigen is known for it.

Findings and caveats of the study: Sequencing likely produced, as an artifact, a cluster of highly shared sequence variants. With later analysis, a missense DCLRE1C variant became linked to TCR beta V- and J-gene trimming.

The PCR was carried out with 60 Vbeta primers and 13 Jbeta primers. Produced via immunoSEQ multiplex PCR; TCRdb's table is partial and in-frame only. The sample gives about 190,000 clones, approximately 81% of which show up once; around 2% is in the top ten. Germline lookup yields CDR1 SGHVS and CDR2 FQNEAQ. The CDR3 loop spans 14 amino acids. With 5 bases removed from V and 2 bases from J, the gap between germline ends came to 12 bases. The chain combines TRBV7-8 with TRBJ2-5, with D possibly being TRBD2 (5 bases). The sample consisted of PBMCs. The TCR comes from a woman younger than 35 in good health and CMV-seropositive. The CDR3 region is CASSLLSGQETQYF. CDR3 in DNA: TGTGCCAGCAGCCTCCTTTCGGGGCAAGAGACCCAGTACTTC.